These T cell receptor beta chains were read from a single sample in a study of OX40 agonist ivuxolimab in advanced cancers. Assay: immunoSEQ multiplex PCR; the TCRdb copy retains only in-frame clones and omits some. The data show 55,000 to 70,000 clones, 84% seen once. Source: CD4+ or CD8+ T cells sorted from blood, taken in a trial of the OX40 agonist ivuxolimab. Every receptor here comes from an adult with an advanced solid tumor such as melanoma, head and neck, liver or kidney cancer. CDR3s include the opening cysteine and the closing phenylalanine or tryptophan. A D gene is named only where the DNA matches it firmly. Expanded clones are given a class, and other clones once, few, many or no size at all.

clone size	V gene	J gene	D gene	CDR3 DNA	CDR3 protein
-	TRBV4-1	TRBJ2-5	-	TGCGCCAGCAGGCCTTGGGGGGGGGCCGAGACCCAGTACTTC	CASRPWGGAETQYF
-	TRBV5-4	TRBJ2-7	TRBD1	TGTGCCAGCAGCGGGCGACAGGGGGCCTACGAGCAGTACTTC	CASSGRQGAYEQYF
-	TRBV5-1	TRBJ2-3	TRBD1	TGCGCCAGCAGCTTGGACAGGGGGATAGATACGCAGTATTTT	CASSLDRGIDTQYF
-	TRBV29-1	TRBJ2-1	-	TGCAGCGTTGTGGGGCGAAGAGAAGGTGAGCAGTTCTTC	CSVVGRREGEQFF
-	TRBV2	TRBJ2-1	-	TGTGCCAGTTGGGACAAAGCTAATGAGCAGTTCTTC	CASWDKANEQFF
-	TRBV2	TRBJ2-2	TRBD2	TGTGCCAGCAGTCTTCGCGGGAGGACCGGGGAGCTGTTTTTT	CASSLRGRTGELFF
-	TRBV7-2	TRBJ2-5	-	TGTGCCAGCAGCTTAGCACAGGGAGGGGGGACCCAGTACTTC	CASSLAQGGGTQYF
-	TRBV7-3	TRBJ1-2	-	TGTGCCAGCAGCCCCCCGTTCAGGGATGCCTATGGCTACACCTTC	CASSPPFRDAYGYTF
once	TRBV7-2	TRBJ1-1	-	TGTGCCAGCAGCCAAGGGCGGAACACTGAAGCTTTCTTT	CASSQGRNTEAFF
-	TRBV5-4	TRBJ2-5	-	TGTGCCAGCAGCTTGCCGGACCAAGAGACCCAGTACTTC	CASSLPDQETQYF
few	TRBV7-9	TRBJ2-2	TRBD2	TGTGCCAGCAGCTTAGGGGCTAGCGGGCACACCGGGGAGCTGTTTTTT	CASSLGASGHTGELFF
-	TRBV6-9	TRBJ1-4	-	TGTGCCAGCAGAACCACAGGGTTTGTGGAAAAACTGTTTTTT	CASRTTGFVEKLFF
few	TRBV5-4	TRBJ2-7	-	TGTGCCAGCAGCTCGGGACCTACCTACGAGCAGTACTTC	CASSSGPTYEQYF
-	TRBV6-1	TRBJ2-7	-	TGTGCCAGCAGTGACCCCGGGACTCTGGGGTACGAGCAGTACTTC	CASSDPGTLGYEQYF
-	TRBV30	TRBJ1-1	-	TGTGCCTGGACCCTAGTCGGTCGTGAAGCTTTCTTT	CAWTLVGREAFF
-	TRBV18	TRBJ2-3	TRBD2	TGTGCCAGCTACGCCCGACTAGCGGGAGAACCAGATACGCAGTATTTT	CASYARLAGEPDTQYF
-	TRBV10-3	TRBJ2-3	TRBD2	TGTGCCATCAGCACTAGTGGGGGGGGAGATACGCAGTATTTT	CAISTSGGGDTQYF
-	TRBV5-1	TRBJ2-7	-	TGCGCCAGCAGCCCTACACAGGGACGCGAGCAGTACTTC	CASSPTQGREQYF
once	TRBV5-1	TRBJ1-3	-	TGCGCCAGCAGCTTAGGGGCGAGCTCTGGAAACACCATATATTTT	CASSLGASSGNTIYF
-	TRBV4-1	TRBJ2-3	-	TGCGCCAGCAGCCCTCAGAGGTTCGGCACAGATACGCAGTATTTT	CASSPQRFGTDTQYF
-	TRBV9	TRBJ2-1	TRBD1	TGTGCCAGCAGCCCGCGGACAGGGTTGCATGAGCAGTTCTTC	CASSPRTGLHEQFF
-	TRBV7-2	TRBJ1-1	TRBD1	TGTGCCAGCAGCTTAAGAGGAACAGGGGGTAACACTGAAGCTTTCTTT	CASSLRGTGGNTEAFF
-	TRBV9	TRBJ2-1	TRBD2	TGTGCCAGCAGCGTAGCTATGGGGGACAGAAGAGCTAGCGGGAGGGGTAGGAATGAGCAGTTCTTC	CASSVAMGDRRASGRGRNEQFF
few	TRBV7-9	TRBJ2-2	-	TGTGCCAGCAGCTTAGTCGGGGGACGACCTGGGCTGTTTTTT	CASSLVGGRPGLFF
-	TRBV18	TRBJ2-4	-	TGTGCCAGCTCACCACAGGCAGCGGACAGAAACATTCAGTACTTC	CASSPQAADRNIQYF
-	TRBV27	TRBJ1-2	-	TGTGCCAGCAGTTTTCGCAGGGATGATAATGGCTACACCTTC	CASSFRRDDNGYTF
-	TRBV11-2	TRBJ1-1	-	TGTGCCAGCAGCCACGACATGCGGGGCACTGAAGCTTTCTTT	CASSHDMRGTEAFF
-	TRBV14	TRBJ1-2	-	TGTGCCAGCAGCCAAGAAGGCAGGGCTGTTGGCTACACCTTC	CASSQEGRAVGYTF
once	TRBV11-1	TRBJ2-2	-	TGTGCCAGCAGCTCCCGGAGGGCGAACACCGGGGAGCTGTTTTTT	CASSSRRANTGELFF
few	TRBV5-1	TRBJ2-2	TRBD2	TGCGCCAGCAGCACTAGCGGAGGGATGGGGACCGGGGAGCTGTTTTTT	CASSTSGGMGTGELFF
-	TRBV11-2	TRBJ2-5	TRBD2	TGTGCCAGCAGCCGGCTAGCGGGAGGGGGAGAGACCCAGTACTTC	CASSRLAGGGETQYF
-	TRBV20-1	TRBJ1-5	-	TGCAGGACGGGGGGCTATCAGCCCCAGCATTTT	CRTGGYQPQHF
-	TRBV6-4	TRBJ2-3	-	TGTGCCAGCAGTGAATGGGGGTCCGATACGCAGTATTTT	CASSEWGSDTQYF
-	TRBV28	TRBJ2-4	-	TGTGCCAGCAGCCCCGGGGGGCCAGTAGCCAAAAACATTCAGTACTTC	CASSPGGPVAKNIQYF
-	TRBV11-1	TRBJ2-2	-	TGTGCCAGCAGCCGAAAAAACACCGGGGAGCTGTTTTTT	CASSRKNTGELFF
-	TRBV5-1	TRBJ2-3	TRBD1	TGCGCCAGCAGCCCCCCCGGGACAGCTAGCACAGATACGCAGTATTTT	CASSPPGTASTDTQYF
-	TRBV7-8	TRBJ1-5	-	TGTGCCAGCAGCTTAGCGAATACAGGGAGCAATCAGCCCCAGCATTTT	CASSLANTGSNQPQHF